The 8 T cell receptor beta chains presented below share a single source sample, sequenced in a study of T cell repertoires in cytomegalovirus infection. TCRdb independently ran MiXCR on the reads; one entry per CDR3 protein. Here the sample spans 680,000 or so distinct CDR3 sequences, around 31% being singletons. No antigens are known for them. Material: cultured PBMCs, obtained from culture after CMV antigen stimulation. These receptors originate from a human donor in good health (CMV status not recorded). Some clones in this sample may be carry-over from other donors' samples.

The table lists this clonotype with a few counts. V and J are TRBV28 and TRBJ1-1; tentatively, D is TRBD1 (6 bases). The ends were cut back, 11 bases at V and 0 bases at J, with 16 bases in the middle. Germline CDR1 MDHEN, CDR2 SYDVKM. The CDR3 is made up of 14 amino acids. As DNA, the CDR3 is TGTGCCTCACTAGAGGGGGTTGTGAACACTGAAGCTTTCTTT. This codes for CASLEGVVNTEAFF. The full variable domain, its missing parts supplied by reference TRBV28 and TRBJ1-1, is DVKVTQSSRYLVKRTGEKVFLECVQDMDHENMFWYRQDPGLGLRLIYFSYDVKMKEKGDIPEGYSVSREKKERFSLILESASTNQTSMYLCASLEGVVNTEAFFGQGTRLTVV.

Details on this clonotype: The junction and the germline gene differ at one end; a read error may be behind it. The chain has TRBV12-3 or TRBV12-4 and TRBJ2-1; 12 positions match TRBD2. The CDR3 is 15 residues long. CDR3 in amino acids: CASSLAGGPQNEQFF. The CDR3 region has the DNA TGTGCCAGCAGTCTAGCGGGAGGGCCCCAGAATGAGCAGTTCTTC.

The gene calls are TRBV5-1 and TRBJ1-2, with D perhaps TRBD1 (6 bases). Germline CDR1 SGHRS, CDR2 YFSETQ. The CDR3 contains 13 residues. Trimming stripped 3 bases from V and 6 bases from J, with 12 bases between. The CDR3 reads CASSSQGVDGYTF. The CDR3, as DNA: TGCGCCAGCAGCTCACAGGGTGTCGATGGCTACACCTTC.

The gene calls are TRBV7-8 and TRBJ2-5; the match to TRBD2 covers 14 bases. The length of the CDR3 is 17 residues. The V gene's germline CDR1 is SGHVS and CDR2 FQNEAQ. V gave up 5 bases and J gave up 5 bases; unmatched junction bases: 10. The chain's CDR3 is CASSQTGLAGGGETQYF. CDR3 DNA: TGTGCCAGCAGCCAGACCGGACTAGCGGGGGGAGGGGAGACCCAGTACTTC.

The rearrangement joins TRBV6-2 or TRBV6-3 to TRBJ1-1; D remains unclear. Germline CDR1 is MNHEY and CDR2 is SVGEGT. V lost 5 bases to trimming and J lost 9 bases, with 16 bases between them. The CDR3 loop spans 13 amino acids. Here the CDR3 reads CASSKETRRQAFF. The CDR3 DNA reads TGTGCCAGCAGTAAAGAGACGCGACGGCAAGCTTTCTTT.

The gene calls are TRBV7-2 and TRBJ2-1; D call uncertain. Germline values: CDR1 SGHTA, CDR2 FQGNSA. V dropped 5 bases and J dropped 0 bases, with 8 bases sitting between them. The CDR3 extends over 14 amino acids. CDR3 nucleotides: TGTGCCAGCAGCCGAATTAGCTCCTACAATGAGCAGTTCTTC. Protein product: CASSRISSYNEQFF.

This chain uses TRBV2 with TRBJ2-3, with 8 bases matching TRBD1. The CDR3 is made up of 14 amino acids. Germline CDR1 reads SNHLY; CDR2 reads FYNNEI. With 6 bases clipped from V and 2 bases from J, the junction kept 4 bases outside the gene matches. The CDR3 nucleotides are TGTGCCAGCAGGGACAGGGAGGCCACAGATACGCAGTATTTT. This gives the protein CASRDREATDTQYF.

The chain couples TRBV6-1 to TRBJ2-2; D is perhaps TRBD2 (5 bases). The ends were cut back, 6 bases at V and 7 bases at J, with 21 bases in the middle. Germline CDR1 MNHNS, CDR2 SASEGT. The CDR3 runs 16 residues. In DNA, the CDR3 is TGTGCCAGCAGCAACGGGAAGTCATGGGCTTACGGGGAGCTGTTTTTT. It specifies CASSNGKSWAYGELFF.